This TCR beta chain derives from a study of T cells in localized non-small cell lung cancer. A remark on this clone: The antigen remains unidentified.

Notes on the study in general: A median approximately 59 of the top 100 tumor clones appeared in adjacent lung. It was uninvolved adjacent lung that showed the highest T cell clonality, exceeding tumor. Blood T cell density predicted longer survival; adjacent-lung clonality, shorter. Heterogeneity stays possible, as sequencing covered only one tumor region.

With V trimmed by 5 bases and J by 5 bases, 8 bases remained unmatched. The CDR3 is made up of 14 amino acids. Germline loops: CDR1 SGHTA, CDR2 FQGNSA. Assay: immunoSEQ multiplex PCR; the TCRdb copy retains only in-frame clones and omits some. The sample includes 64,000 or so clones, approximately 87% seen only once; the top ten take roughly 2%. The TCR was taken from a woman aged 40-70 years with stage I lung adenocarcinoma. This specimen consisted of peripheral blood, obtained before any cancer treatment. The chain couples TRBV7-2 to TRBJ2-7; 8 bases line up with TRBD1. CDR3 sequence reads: CASSPRWTGNEQYF. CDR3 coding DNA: TGTGCCAGCAGCCCTCGCTGGACAGGGAACGAGCAGTACTTC.